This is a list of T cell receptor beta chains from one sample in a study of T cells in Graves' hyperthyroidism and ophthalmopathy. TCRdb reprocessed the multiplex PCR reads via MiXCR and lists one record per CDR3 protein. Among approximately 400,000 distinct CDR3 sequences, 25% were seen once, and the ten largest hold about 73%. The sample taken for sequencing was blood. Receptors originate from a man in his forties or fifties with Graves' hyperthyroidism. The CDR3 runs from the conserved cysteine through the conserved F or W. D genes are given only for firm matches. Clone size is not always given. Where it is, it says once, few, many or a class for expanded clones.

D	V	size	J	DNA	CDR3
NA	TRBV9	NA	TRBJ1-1	TGTGCCAGCAGCGTAGACCCAGGGGTTACTGAAGCTTTCTTT	CASSVDPGVTEAFF
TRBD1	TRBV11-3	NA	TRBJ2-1	TGTGCCAGCAGCCCCCGGACAGGGTGGAGTGACTCCTACAATGAGCAGTTCTTC	CASSPRTGWSDSYNEQFF
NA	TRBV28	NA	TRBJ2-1	TGTGCCAGCAGTTTATCAGGCCAGGACCATTACTTCTTC	CASSLSGQDHYFF
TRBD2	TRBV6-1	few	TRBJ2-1	TGTGCCAGCAGCCCACGGACTAGCGGGAATTCGCGTGAGCAGTTCTTC	CASSPRTSGNSREQFF
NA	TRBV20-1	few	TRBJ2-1	TGCAGTGCTAGAGATTTTTCGGGGAATGAGCAGTTCTTC	CSARDFSGNEQFF
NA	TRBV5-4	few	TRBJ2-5	TGTGCCAGCAGCTTGCCAGAAGAGACCCAGTACTTC	CASSLPEETQYF
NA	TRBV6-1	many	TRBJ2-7	TGTGCCAGCAGTAGAGCGGTTACCTACGAGCAGTACTTC	CASSRAVTYEQYF
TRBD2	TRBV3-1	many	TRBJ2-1	TGTGCCAGCAGCCCCCGGACTAGCGGGGCCTACAATGAGCAGTTCTTC	CASSPRTSGAYNEQFF
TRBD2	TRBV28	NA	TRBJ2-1	TGTGCCAGCAGTTCGGGACTAGCGGGAGGCTTCTCCTACAATGAGCAGTTCTTC	CASSSGLAGGFSYNEQFF
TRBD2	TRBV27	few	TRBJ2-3	TGTGCCAGCAGTTCCAGACTAGCGGGAGGCTATGATACGCAGTATTTT	CASSSRLAGGYDTQYF
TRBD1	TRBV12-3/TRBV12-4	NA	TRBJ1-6	TGTGCCAGCAGCCCGACAGGGGACAATTCACCCCTCCACTTT	CASSPTGDNSPLHF
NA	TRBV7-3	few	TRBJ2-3	TGTGCCAGCAGCCGAATAAGGGGTACGCAGTATTTT	CASSRIRGTQYF
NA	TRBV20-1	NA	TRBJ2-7	TGCAGTGCTAGAGATCTAATGGCGGGACCCTCCTACGAGCAGTACTTC	CSARDLMAGPSYEQYF
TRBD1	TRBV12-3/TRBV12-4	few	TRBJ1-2	TGTGCCAGCAGTTTCTCTACGGTGGACAGGGTGGATGGCTACACCTTC	CASSFSTVDRVDGYTF
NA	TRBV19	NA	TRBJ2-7	TGTGCCAGTAGTCCACAAGCGAGGATCTACGAGCAGTACTTC	CASSPQARIYEQYF
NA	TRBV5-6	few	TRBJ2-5	TGTGCCAGCAGCTTGACCAGTCGGGGCCAAGAGACCCAGTACTTC	CASSLTSRGQETQYF
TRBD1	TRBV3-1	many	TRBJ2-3	TGTGCCAGCAGCCGAGGGGGCGCGACAGATACGCAGTATTTT	CASSRGGATDTQYF
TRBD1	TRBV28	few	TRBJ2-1	TGTGCCAGCAGTCCCGAAGTCAGAGGGGGCGGAGATGAGCAGTTCTTC	CASSPEVRGGGDEQFF
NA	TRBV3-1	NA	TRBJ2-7	TGTGCCAGCAGCCACTTGCGAGGGCCGACGTACGAGCAGTACTTC	CASSHLRGPTYEQYF
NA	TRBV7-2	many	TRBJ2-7	TGTGCCAGCAGCTACCGACTAGAGGGAGAGCAGTACTTC	CASSYRLEGEQYF
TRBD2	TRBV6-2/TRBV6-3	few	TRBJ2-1	TGTGCCACCGAGTCGCTAGCGGGGCCCGGGGGCCATTACAATGAGCAGTTCTTC	CATESLAGPGGHYNEQFF
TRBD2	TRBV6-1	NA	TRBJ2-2	TGTGCCAGCAGTGAAGTGGGGGGGGCCGGGGAGCTGTTTTTT	CASSEVGGAGELFF
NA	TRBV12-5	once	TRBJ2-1	TGTGCTAGTGGTTTGGTACGTATTAGCTCCCACAATGAGCAGTTCTTC	CASGLVRISSHNEQFF
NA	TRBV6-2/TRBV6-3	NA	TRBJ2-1	TGTGCCAGCAACGGTAACAATGAGCAGTTCTTC	CASNGNNEQFF
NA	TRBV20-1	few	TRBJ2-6	TGCAGTGCTAGAGACCCCGGACACTACTCTGGGGCCAACGTCCTGACTTTC	CSARDPGHYSGANVLTF
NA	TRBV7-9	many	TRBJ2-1	TGTGCCAGCAGTTTAAAGGGCAATGAGCAGTTCTTC	CASSLKGNEQFF
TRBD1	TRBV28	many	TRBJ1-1	TGTGCCAGCAGTCTATCACAGGGGGCTAGGGCTTTCTTT	CASSLSQGARAFF
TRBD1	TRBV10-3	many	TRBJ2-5	TGTGCCATCGGACAGGGTTCCGAGACCCAGTACTTC	CAIGQGSETQYF
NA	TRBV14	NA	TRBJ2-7	TGTGCCAGCAGCCAAGACTTGGACGGATACGAGCAGTACTTC	CASSQDLDGYEQYF
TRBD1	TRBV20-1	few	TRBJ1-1	TGCAGTGCTAGAGATTTCCGCAAGCGACAGGGAACTGAAGCTTTCTTT	CSARDFRKRQGTEAFF
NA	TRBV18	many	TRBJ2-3	TGTGCCAGCTCACCACCGGAGGGGCGCGGCACAGATACGCAGTATTTT	CASSPPEGRGTDTQYF
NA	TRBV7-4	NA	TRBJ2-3	TGTGCCAGCAGCGTAGGAGGGGGGACGGGCGGGACGCAGTATTTT	CASSVGGGTGGTQYF
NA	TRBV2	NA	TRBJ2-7	TGTGCCAGCAGGTACACCTACGAGCAGTACTTC	CASRYTYEQYF
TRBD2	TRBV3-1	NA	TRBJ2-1	TGTGCCAGCAGCTGGGGGAGGGCCTGGGAGCAGTTCTTC	CASSWGRAWEQFF
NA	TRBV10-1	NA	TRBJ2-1	TGCGCCAGCAGCCACCCCCCCCGTTGGGATGAGCAGTTCTTC	CASSHPPRWDEQFF
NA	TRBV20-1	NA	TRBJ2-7	TGCAGTGCCGAGGGCAGGGGAGGCTACGAGCAGTACTTC	CSAEGRGGYEQYF
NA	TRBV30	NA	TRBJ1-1	TGTGCCTGGAGTGTTGTGTCCCCGGGTGCGGGTCCTGGAGCTTTCTTT	CAWSVVSPGAGPGAFF
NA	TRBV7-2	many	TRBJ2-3	TGTGCCAGCAGCGAAGGGGCAGATACGCAGTATTTT	CASSEGADTQYF
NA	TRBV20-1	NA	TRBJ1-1	TGCAGTGCTAGACTGGCGCCCTTGAACACTGAAGCTTTCTTT	CSARLAPLNTEAFF
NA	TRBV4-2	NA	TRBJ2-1	TGTGCCAGCAGCCAAGTTAGAGCCCACAATGAGCAGTTCTTC	CASSQVRAHNEQFF
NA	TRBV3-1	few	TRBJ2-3	TGTGCCAGCAGCCCCCTTGGGGGCCGGGGGGACACGCAGTATTTT	CASSPLGGRGDTQYF
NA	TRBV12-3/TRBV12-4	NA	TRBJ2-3	TGTGCCAGCAGTTTCGGTAGCTTTGATACGCAGTATTTT	CASSFGSFDTQYF
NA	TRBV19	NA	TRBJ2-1	TGTGCCAGTAGTCGGAGGTACTCCTACAATGAGCAGTTCTTC	CASSRRYSYNEQFF
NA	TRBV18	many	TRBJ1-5	TGTGCCAGCTCACAGGACACCCTTTCGGAGCAGCCCCAGCATTTT	CASSQDTLSEQPQHF
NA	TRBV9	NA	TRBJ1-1	TGTGCCAGCAGCCGAAAGGGAAACGGGGGCGACACTGAAGCTTTCTTT	CASSRKGNGGDTEAFF
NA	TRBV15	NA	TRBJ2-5	TGTGCCACCAGCAGAAGCGGACATGAACGAGAGACCCAGTACTTC	CATSRSGHERETQYF
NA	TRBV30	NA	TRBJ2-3	TGTGCCTGGAGTACCAACTCGGGGGATACGCAGTATTTT	CAWSTNSGDTQYF
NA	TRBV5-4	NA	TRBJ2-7	TGTGCCAGCAGCTTGGCGGCAGGTTCCTACGAGCAGTACTTC	CASSLAAGSYEQYF
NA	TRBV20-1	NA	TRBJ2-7	TGCAGTGCTATCGGACCCCCATCCGAGCAGTACTTC	CSAIGPPSEQYF
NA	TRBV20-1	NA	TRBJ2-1	TGCAGTGCTGAAAGGACAGCCAACAATGAGCAGTTCTTC	CSAERTANNEQFF
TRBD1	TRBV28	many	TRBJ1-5	TGTGCCACCCCTTCAAACAGGGGGAGCAATCAGCCCCAGCATTTT	CATPSNRGSNQPQHF